The clone carrying this T cell receptor (beta chain) came up a few times. As yet, its antigen is unknown. CDR1 and CDR2 (germline): DFQATT, SNEGSKA (reference sequence). V dropped 6 bases and J dropped 5 bases, with 10 bases sitting between them. This CDR3 contains 11 residues. The data originate from a study of post-analysis software for immune sequencing data. Study results and limitations: A handful of TRBV segments appeared more often in patients than in controls, and TRBV5-6, TRBV5-1 and TRBV20-1 were among these.

TCR beta cDNA libraries had unique molecular identifiers. TCRdb re-analysed the PCR reads in MiXCR, keeping a single row per CDR3 protein. The sample lists over 150,000 distinct CDR3 sequences, over 25% occurring once. The TCR originated in a girl between 10 and 17 years old with multiple sclerosis. The material sequenced was blood. The chain joins TRBV20-1 to TRBJ2-5, with no clear D. This CDR3 reads CSASEGETQYF. For the CDR3, the DNA is TGCAGTGCCTCTGAAGGCGAGACCCAGTACTTC.